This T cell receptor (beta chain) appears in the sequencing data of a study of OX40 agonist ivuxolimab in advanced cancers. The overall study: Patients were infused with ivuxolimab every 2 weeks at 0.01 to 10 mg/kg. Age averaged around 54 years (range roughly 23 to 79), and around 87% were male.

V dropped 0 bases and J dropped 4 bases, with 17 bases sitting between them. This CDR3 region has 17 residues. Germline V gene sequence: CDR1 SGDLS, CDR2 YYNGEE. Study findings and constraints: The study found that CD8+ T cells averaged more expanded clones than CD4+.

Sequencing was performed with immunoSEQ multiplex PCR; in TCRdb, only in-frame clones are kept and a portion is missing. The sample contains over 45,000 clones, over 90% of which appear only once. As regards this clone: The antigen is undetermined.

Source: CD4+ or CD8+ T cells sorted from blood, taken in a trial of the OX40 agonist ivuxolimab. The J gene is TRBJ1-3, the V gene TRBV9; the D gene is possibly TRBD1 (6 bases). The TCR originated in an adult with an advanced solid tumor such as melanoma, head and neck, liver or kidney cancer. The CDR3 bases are TGTGCCAGCAGCGTAGTACCGGGGGCGTCGACGGGAAACACCATATATTTT. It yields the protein CASSVVPGASTGNTIYF.